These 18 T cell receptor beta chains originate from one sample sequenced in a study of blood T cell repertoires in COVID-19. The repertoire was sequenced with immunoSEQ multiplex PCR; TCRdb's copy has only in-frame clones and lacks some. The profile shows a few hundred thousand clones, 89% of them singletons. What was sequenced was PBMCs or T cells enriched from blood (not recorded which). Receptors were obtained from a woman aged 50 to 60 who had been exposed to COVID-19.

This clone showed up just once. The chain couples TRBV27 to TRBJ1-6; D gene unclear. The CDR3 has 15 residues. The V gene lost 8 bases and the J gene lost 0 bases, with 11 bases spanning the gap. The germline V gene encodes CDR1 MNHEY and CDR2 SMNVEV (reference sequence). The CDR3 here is CASRSVSSYNSPLHF. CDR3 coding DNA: TGTGCCAGCCGCTCTGTGAGCTCCTATAATTCACCCCTCCACTTT.

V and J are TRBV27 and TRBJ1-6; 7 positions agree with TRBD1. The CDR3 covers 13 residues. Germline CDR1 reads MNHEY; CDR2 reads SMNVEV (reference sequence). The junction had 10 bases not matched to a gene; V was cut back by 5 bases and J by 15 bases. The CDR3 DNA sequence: TGTGCCAGCAGTCCTCACGGACAGGCTGACCTCCACTTT. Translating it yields CASSPHGQADLHF.

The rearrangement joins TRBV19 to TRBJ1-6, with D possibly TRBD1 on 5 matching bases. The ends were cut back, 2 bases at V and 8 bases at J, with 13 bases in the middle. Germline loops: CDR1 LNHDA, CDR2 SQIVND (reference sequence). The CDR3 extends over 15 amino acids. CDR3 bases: TGTGCCAGTAGTATATCCTTGACAGCCGATTCACCCCTCCACTTT. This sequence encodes CASSISLTADSPLHF.

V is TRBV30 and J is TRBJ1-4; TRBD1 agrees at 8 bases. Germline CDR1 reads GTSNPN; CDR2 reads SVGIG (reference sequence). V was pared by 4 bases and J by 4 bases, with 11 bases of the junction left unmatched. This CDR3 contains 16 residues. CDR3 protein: CAWKGARGQGNEKLFF. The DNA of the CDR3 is TGTGCCTGGAAAGGGGCCAGGGGGCAAGGTAATGAAAAACTGTTTTTT.

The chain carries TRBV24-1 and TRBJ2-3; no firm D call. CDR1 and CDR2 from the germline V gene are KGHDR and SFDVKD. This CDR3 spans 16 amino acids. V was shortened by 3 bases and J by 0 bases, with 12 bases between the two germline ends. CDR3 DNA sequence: TGTGCCACCAGTGATCCAACACAGATGAGCACAGATACGCAGTATTTT. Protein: CATSDPTQMSTDTQYF.

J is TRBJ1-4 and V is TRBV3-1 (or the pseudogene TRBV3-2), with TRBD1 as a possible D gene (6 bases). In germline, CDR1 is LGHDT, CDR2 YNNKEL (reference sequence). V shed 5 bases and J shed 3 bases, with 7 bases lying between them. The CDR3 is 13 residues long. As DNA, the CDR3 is TGTGCCAGCAGCGGGGGCCCTAATGAAAAACTGTTTTTT. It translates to CASSGGPNEKLFF.

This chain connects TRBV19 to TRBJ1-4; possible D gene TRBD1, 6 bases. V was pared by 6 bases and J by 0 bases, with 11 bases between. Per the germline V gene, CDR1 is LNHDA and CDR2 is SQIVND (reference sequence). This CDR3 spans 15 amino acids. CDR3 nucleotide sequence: TGTGCCAGTAGAAGGGACATCACAACTAATGAAAAACTGTTTTTT. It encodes CASRRDITTNEKLFF.

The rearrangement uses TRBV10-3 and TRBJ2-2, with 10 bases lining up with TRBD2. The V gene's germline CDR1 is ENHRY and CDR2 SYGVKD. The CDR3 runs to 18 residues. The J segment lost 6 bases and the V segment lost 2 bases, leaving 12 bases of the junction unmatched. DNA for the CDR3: TGTGCCATCAGTGAGATGACCGCTAGCGGGGGTTTGGCCGGGGAGCTGTTTTTT. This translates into CAISEMTASGGLAGELFF.

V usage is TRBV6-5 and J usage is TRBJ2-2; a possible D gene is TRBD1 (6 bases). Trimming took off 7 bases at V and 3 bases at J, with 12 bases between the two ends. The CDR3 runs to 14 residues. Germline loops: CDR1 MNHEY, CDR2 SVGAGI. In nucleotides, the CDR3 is TGTGCCAGCACCGTAACAGGGCACACCGGGGAGCTGTTTTTT. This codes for CASTVTGHTGELFF.

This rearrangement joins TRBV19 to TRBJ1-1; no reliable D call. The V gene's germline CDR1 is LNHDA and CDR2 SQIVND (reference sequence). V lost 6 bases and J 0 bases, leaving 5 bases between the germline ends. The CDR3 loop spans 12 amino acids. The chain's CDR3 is CASSGMNTEAFF. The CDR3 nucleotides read TGTGCCAGTAGCGGTATGAACACTGAAGCTTTCTTT. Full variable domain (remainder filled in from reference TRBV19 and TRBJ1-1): DGGITQSPKYLFRKEGQNVTLSCEQNLNHDAMYWYRQDPGQGLRLIYYSQIVNDFQKGDIAEGYSVSREKKESFPLTVTSAQKNPTAFYLCASSGMNTEAFFGQGTRLTVV.

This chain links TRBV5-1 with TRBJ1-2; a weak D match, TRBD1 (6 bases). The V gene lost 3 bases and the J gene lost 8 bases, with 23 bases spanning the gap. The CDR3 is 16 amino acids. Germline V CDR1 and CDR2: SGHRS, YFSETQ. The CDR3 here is CASSSDRGPVLLGYTF. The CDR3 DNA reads TGCGCCAGCAGCTCGGACAGAGGCCCCGTGCTCCTCGGCTACACCTTC. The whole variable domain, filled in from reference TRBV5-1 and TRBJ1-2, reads KAGVTQTPRYLIKTRGQQVTLSCSPISGHRSVSWYQQTPGQGLQFLFEYFSETQRNKGNFPGRFSGRQFSNSRSEMNVSTLELGDSALYLCASSSDRGPVLLGYTFGSGTRLTVV.

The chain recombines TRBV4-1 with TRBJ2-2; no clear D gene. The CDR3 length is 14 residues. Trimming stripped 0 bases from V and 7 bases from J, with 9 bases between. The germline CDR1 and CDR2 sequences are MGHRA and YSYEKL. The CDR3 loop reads CASSQDSGGGELFF. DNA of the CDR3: TGCGCCAGCAGCCAAGATTCAGGTGGCGGGGAGCTGTTTTTT.

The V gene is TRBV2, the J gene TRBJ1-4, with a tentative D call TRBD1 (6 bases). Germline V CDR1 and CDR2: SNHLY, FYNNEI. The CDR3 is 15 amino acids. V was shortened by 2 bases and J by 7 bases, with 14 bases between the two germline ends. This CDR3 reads CASSERRGEGEKLFF. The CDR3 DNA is TGTGCCAGCAGTGAACGGAGGGGGGAGGGTGAAAAACTGTTTTTT.

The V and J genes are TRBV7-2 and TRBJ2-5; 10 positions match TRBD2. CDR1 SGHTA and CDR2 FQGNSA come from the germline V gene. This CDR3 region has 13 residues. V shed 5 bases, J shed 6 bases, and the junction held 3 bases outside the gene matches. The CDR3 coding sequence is TGTGCCAGCAGCCCAGCGGGGGGGAAGACCCAGTACTTC. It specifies CASSPAGGKTQYF.

The CDR3 DNA reads as TGTGCCAGCAGTGAATGGGCCAGGGGCCTGACTAATTCACCCCTCCACTTT. It translates to CASSEWARGLTNSPLHF. This sequence joins TRBV2 and TRBJ1-6; D perhaps matches TRBD1 (6 bases). CDR1 and CDR2 from the germline V gene are SNHLY and FYNNEI. V was pared by 2 bases and J by 6 bases, with 17 bases between. The CDR3 totals 17 residues.

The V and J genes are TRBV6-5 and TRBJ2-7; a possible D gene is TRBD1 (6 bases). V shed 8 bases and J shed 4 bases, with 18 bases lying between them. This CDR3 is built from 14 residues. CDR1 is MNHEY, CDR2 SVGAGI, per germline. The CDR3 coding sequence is TGTGCCAGCTTCGCCCCGGGACAAGGATACGAGCAGTACTTC. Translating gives CASFAPGQGYEQYF.

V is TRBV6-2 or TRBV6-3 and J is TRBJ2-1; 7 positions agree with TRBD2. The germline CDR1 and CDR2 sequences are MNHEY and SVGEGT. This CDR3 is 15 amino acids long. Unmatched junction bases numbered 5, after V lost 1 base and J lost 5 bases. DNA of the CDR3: TGTGCCAGCAGTTACTATCTAGCGGCTAACAATGAGCAGTTCTTC. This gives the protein CASSYYLAANNEQFF.

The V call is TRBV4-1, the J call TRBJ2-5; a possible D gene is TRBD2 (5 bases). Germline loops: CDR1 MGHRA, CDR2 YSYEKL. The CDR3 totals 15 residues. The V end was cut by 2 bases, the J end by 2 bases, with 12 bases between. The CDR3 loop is CASSQWSRAQETQYF. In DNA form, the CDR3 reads TGCGCCAGCAGCCAATGGTCGCGGGCACAAGAGACCCAGTACTTC.